Below are 26 T cell receptor beta chains sequenced from a single sample in a study of T cells after posttransplantation cyclophosphamide. Methotrexate plus calcineurin inhibitor accompanied controls' myeloablative marrow transplants; sampling was 1 year later. TCRdb's copy holds only in-frame clones and misses some; the assay was immunoSEQ multiplex PCR. The table includes about 21,000 clones, approximately 83% detected once. Sequencing was performed on PBMCs, taken 362 days after allogeneic stem cell transplant with calcineurin inhibitor and methotrexate. The source of these receptors is a female patient between 25 and 45 years old who received an allogeneic stem cell transplant from an unrelated donor, was CMV-positive, and had acute and chronic GVHD. Part of the T cells may come from the graft donor.

The table lists this clone with a few counts. The chain carries TRBV11-1 and TRBJ1-1; 8 bases agree with TRBD1. Germline CDR1 and CDR2: SGHAT and FQDESV (reference sequence). V shed 4 bases and J 1 base; nucleotides not matched to a gene: 8. This CDR3 spans 16 amino acids. As DNA, the CDR3 is TGTGCCAGCAGCTGGGGGGACAGGAGGTGGAACACTGAAGCTTTCTTT. Translated: CASSWGDRRWNTEAFF.

The chain is built from TRBV6-5 and TRBJ2-7; 8 nucleotides match TRBD2. The CDR3 has 16 residues. With V trimmed by 3 bases and J by 0 bases, 7 bases remained unmatched. Germline V gene sequence: CDR1 MNHEY, CDR2 SVGAGI. CDR3 region: CASSYSVGGVSYEQYF. CDR3 DNA: TGTGCCAGCAGTTATTCAGTCGGGGGGGTCTCCTACGAGCAGTACTTC.

This clone has only one observation. The chain combines TRBV7-9 with TRBJ2-7; TRBD2 aligns across 13 bases. Germline V gene lookup returns CDR1 SEHNR and CDR2 FQNEAQ (reference sequence). Trimming took 4 bases from V and 0 from J; bases not matched to a gene: 12. This CDR3 has 19 residues. CDR3 bases: TGTGCCAGCAGCTCCGGACTAGCGGGAGAGGAATGGAGCTCCTACGAGCAGTACTTC. Protein sequence: CASSSGLAGEEWSSYEQYF. The variable domain in full, completed from reference TRBV7-9 and TRBJ2-7, reads DTGVSQNPRHKITKRGQNVTFRCDPISEHNRLYWYRQTLGQGPEFLTYFQNEAQLEKSRLLSDRFSAERPKGSFSTLEIQRTEQGDSAMYLCASSSGLAGEEWSSYEQYFGPGTRLTVT.

This clone was seen a handful of times. CDR3 in DNA: TGTGCCAGCAGAGAACCGAGAGGTGGAGAGACCCAGTACTTC. Its translation: CASREPRGGETQYF. The chain couples TRBV7-9 to TRBJ2-5; D is undetermined. From germline, CDR1 is SEHNR and CDR2 FQNEAQ (reference sequence). This CDR3 is built from 14 residues. Trimming removed 6 bases at V and 4 bases at J, with 15 bases between.

The chain joins TRBV4-1 to TRBJ2-5, with 9 bases matching TRBD2. The ends lost 4 bases at V and 5 bases at J; junction bases unmatched: 14. This CDR3 has 17 amino acids. CDR1 MGHRA and CDR2 YSYEKL come from the germline V gene. The CDR3 reads CASSPGLAYRSSETQYF. CDR3 sequence (DNA): TGCGCCAGCAGCCCGGGACTAGCTTACCGGTCGTCTGAGACCCAGTACTTC.

The CDR3 nucleotides read TGTGCCTGGACTCCCTGGGCCGGAAACACCATATATTTT. The encoded protein is CAWTPWAGNTIYF. The chain has TRBV30 and TRBJ1-3; D unclear. The ends were cut back, 4 bases at V and 4 bases at J, with 11 bases in the middle. This CDR3 region has 13 residues. From germline, CDR1 is GTSNPN and CDR2 SVGIG (reference sequence).

The J gene is TRBJ2-7, the V gene TRBV6-1; the match to TRBD1 covers 9 bases. The ends lost 10 bases at V and 4 bases at J; junction bases unmatched: 8. Germline V gene data show CDR1 as MNHNS and CDR2 as SASEGT. The CDR3 consists of 13 residues. This CDR3 is CATCVQGAYEQYF. The CDR3 bases are TGTGCCACCTGCGTACAGGGGGCATACGAGCAGTACTTC.

Written as DNA, the CDR3 is TGCAGCGTTGAAGATTGGGACGGACTAGAAGCTTTCTTT. Amino acid sequence: CSVEDWDGLEAFF. The V call is TRBV29-1, the J call TRBJ1-1, with a possible D match to TRBD1 (5 bases). Trimming removed 0 bases at V and 8 bases at J, with 13 bases between. The CDR3 covers 13 residues. Per germline, CDR1 SQVTM and CDR2 ANQGSEA.

The chain joins TRBV6-5 to TRBJ2-5; possible D gene TRBD1, 5 bases. This CDR3 is built from 11 residues. Per the germline V gene, CDR1 is MNHEY and CDR2 is SVGAGI. Trimming took 7 bases from V and 5 from J, leaving 8 bases between them. The CDR3 sequence: CASTYRETQYF. The CDR3 region has the DNA TGTGCCAGCACCTACAGGGAGACCCAGTACTTC.

The gene calls are TRBV11-3 and TRBJ2-7, with TRBD1 matching 8 bases. The CDR3 covers 13 residues. Germline lookup yields CDR1 SGHNT and CDR2 YENEEA. Trimming took 1 base from V and 6 from J; bases not matched to a gene: 2. CDR3 bases: TGTGCCAGCAGCTTAGGCACAGGGGGCGAGCAGTACTTC. This encodes CASSLGTGGEQYF.

The chain recombines TRBV7-9 with TRBJ2-1; 8 positions agree with TRBD1. CDR1 SEHNR and CDR2 FQNEAQ come from the germline V gene (reference sequence). The CDR3 consists of 15 residues. The junction had 3 bases not matched to a gene; V was cut back by 1 base and J by 4 bases. The CDR3, as DNA: TGTGCCAGCAGCTTAGTTGGGACAGGATACAATGAGCAGTTCTTC. Protein: CASSLVGTGYNEQFF.

This rearrangement joins TRBV27 to TRBJ2-7, with 10 bases lining up with TRBD2. J gave up 0 bases and V 5 bases, and 7 bases lay outside the gene matches. This CDR3 spans 16 amino acids. Germline V gene data show CDR1 as MNHEY and CDR2 as SMNVEV (reference sequence). CDR3 region: CASSGRGLADSYEQYF. The CDR3 bases are TGTGCCAGCAGTGGGAGAGGACTAGCGGACTCCTACGAGCAGTACTTC.

V gene TRBV5-1 combines with J gene TRBJ2-1; 7 nucleotides line up with TRBD2. V lost 4 bases to trimming and J lost 7 bases; unmatched junction nucleotides: 11. The CDR3 totals 15 residues. The germline V gene encodes CDR1 SGHRS and CDR2 YFSETQ. CDR3 in amino acids: CASSTGTTAGNEQFF. CDR3 DNA: TGCGCCAGCAGCACCGGGACTACGGCCGGGAATGAGCAGTTCTTC.

V is TRBV7-2 and J is TRBJ2-7; D is perhaps TRBD2 (6 bases). Trimming left V 6 bases short and J 4 bases short, with 10 bases between. CDR1 is SGHTA and CDR2 is FQGNSA in the germline V gene. This CDR3 is built from 12 residues. CDR3 region: CASSPSGYEQYF. As DNA, the CDR3 is TGTGCCAGCAGTCCGAGCGGGTACGAGCAGTACTTC.

The gene calls are TRBV18 and TRBJ2-1; 7 bases match TRBD1. This CDR3 contains 13 residues. CDR1 is KGHSH, CDR2 LQKENI, per germline. V lost 3 bases to trimming and J lost 4 bases; unmatched junction nucleotides: 0. This CDR3 is CASSPGQYNEQFF. CDR3 coding DNA: TGTGCCAGCTCACCGGGACAGTACAATGAGCAGTTCTTC.

The chain combines TRBV30 with TRBJ2-7; the D gene is possibly TRBD2 (5 bases). The CDR3 has 15 amino acids. Between the trimmed V and J ends, which lost 1 base and 0 bases, there was a span of 13 bases. Germline V CDR1 and CDR2: GTSNPN, SVGIG (reference sequence). CDR3 DNA sequence: TGTGCCTGGAGTGGTGGGAGAACGGGCTCCTACGAGCAGTACTTC. Translation gives CAWSGGRTGSYEQYF.

The rearrangement links TRBV4-2 to TRBJ2-1; TRBD2 aligns across 8 bases. The CDR3 contains 14 residues. V trimming: 4 bases; J trimming: 5 bases; junction bases outside the gene matches: 4. CDR1 is LGHNA, CDR2 YNFKEQ, per germline. In DNA, the CDR3 is TGTGCCAGCAGCCGGCGGGGGGCCCACAATGAGCAGTTCTTC. Translation: CASSRRGAHNEQFF.

This chain uses TRBV19 with TRBJ1-2, with TRBD1 identical over 12 bases. Germline V gives CDR1 LNHDA, CDR2 SQIVND (reference sequence). The CDR3 has 16 residues. Losses at the gene ends were 5 bases for V and 6 bases for J; bases not matched to a gene: 10. CDR3 bases: TGTGCCAGTAGTCTCACCCTAGGGACAGGGGGCAATGGCTACACCTTC. Residues: CASSLTLGTGGNGYTF.

The chain is built from TRBV5-1 and TRBJ2-3; 7 nucleotides agree with TRBD2. The ends lost 0 bases at V and 1 base at J; junction bases unmatched: 5. Germline V gene lookup returns CDR1 SGHRS and CDR2 YFSETQ. There are 16 residues in the CDR3. This CDR3 is CASSLERLAGTDTQYF. The CDR3 region has the DNA TGCGCCAGCAGCTTGGAGCGGCTAGCGGGCACAGATACGCAGTATTTT.

The CDR3 region has the DNA TGTGCCAGCAGCCTGCAGACGTCGGGGGGCTACACCTTC. It yields the protein CASSLQTSGGYTF. The chain is built from TRBV14 and TRBJ1-2; no clear D. Trimming shortened V by 4 bases and J by 8 bases, and 14 bases separated the two germline ends. There are 13 residues in the CDR3. The V gene's germline CDR1 is SGHDN and CDR2 FVKESK.

V usage is TRBV7-8 and J usage is TRBJ2-7; 9 positions match TRBD2. The germline CDR1 and CDR2 sequences are SGHVS and FQNEAQ. The junction had 4 bases not matched to a gene; V was cut back by 4 bases and J by 0 bases. The CDR3 is 15 residues long. The CDR3 is CASSSIAGDSYEQYF. The CDR3 DNA reads as TGTGCCAGCAGCTCGATAGCGGGGGACTCCTACGAGCAGTACTTC.

The chain recombines TRBV27 with TRBJ1-1; D is ambiguous. Germline V lookup: CDR1 MNHEY, CDR2 SMNVEV (reference sequence). CDR3 size: 11 residues. V dropped 4 bases and J dropped 5 bases, with 5 bases sitting between them. The CDR3: CASSSVTEAFF. For the CDR3, the DNA is TGTGCCAGCAGTTCGGTAACTGAAGCTTTCTTT.

The chain recombines TRBV28 with TRBJ1-4; a weak D match, TRBD1 (5 bases). Deletions cut 2 bases from V and 7 bases from J, with 11 bases between. Germline lookup yields CDR1 MDHEN and CDR2 SYDVKM. The CDR3 is made up of 14 amino acids. DNA of the CDR3: TGTGCCAGCAGTTTAGGCAGGGAAGGTGAAAAACTGTTTTTT. Residues: CASSLGREGEKLFF.

The chain joins TRBV5-1 to TRBJ2-1; perhaps TRBD2 as D (6 bases). Per germline, CDR1 SGHRS and CDR2 YFSETQ. This CDR3 has 15 amino acids. V lost 6 bases and J lost 0, with 13 bases in between. CDR3 region: CASTTAGSSYNEQFF. CDR3 in DNA: TGCGCCAGCACCACCGCGGGGAGCTCCTACAATGAGCAGTTCTTC.

This clone was counted once. This chain links TRBV5-1 with TRBJ2-5; D perhaps matches TRBD1 (6 bases). The J call may not be correct, given that the DNA end is closer to TRBJ2-7. In germline, CDR1 is SGHRS, CDR2 YFSETQ. The CDR3 has 13 amino acids. The CDR3 DNA sequence: TGCGCCAGCAGCTTCGACAGGTTGAGCGAGCAGTACTTC. It yields the protein CASSFDRLSEQYF.

The chain is built from TRBV5-1 and TRBJ2-2; D is possibly TRBD1 (6 bases). The V gene lost 4 bases and the J gene lost 5 bases, with 9 bases spanning the gap. The CDR3 has 13 amino acids. Germline V CDR1 and CDR2: SGHRS, YFSETQ. CDR3 loop: CASSLQGTGELFF. CDR3 nucleotides: TGCGCCAGCAGCCTGCAGGGGACCGGGGAGCTGTTTTTT.